This TCR beta chain was recorded in a study of T cell responses to AZD1222 COVID-19 vaccine. Profiled with immunoSEQ multiplex PCR; TCRdb holds only in-frame clones, not every one. This sample has 75,000 to 95,000 clones, with around 90% found just once. Trimming removed 3 bases from V and 4 bases from J, with 10 bases in between. This CDR3 spans 14 amino acids. Germline CDR1 is SGHKS and CDR2 is YYEKEE (reference sequence). The TCR sequence derives from an adult in good health. This specimen was peripheral blood, taken on day 0 of MenACWY control vaccination. The chain employs TRBV5-5 and TRBJ1-4; no clear D. CDR3 nucleotides: TGTGCCAGCAGCTGGGGTGCGGGTAATGAAAAACTGTTTTTT. Encoded protein: CASSWGAGNEKLFF.